This T cell receptor (beta chain) is from a study of radiation and T cells in renal cell carcinoma. Study conclusions and caveats: Pretreatment tumor biopsies were lacking, so baseline clonotypes are unknown. From baseline, blood top tumor clonotypes peaked at 2 weeks post-radiation.

V lost 0 bases and J lost 7, with 13 bases in between. The CDR3 is made up of 14 amino acids. Germline CDR1 and CDR2: MGHRA and YSYEKL. Libraries were prepared by immunoSEQ multiplex PCR; TCRdb keeps only in-frame clonotypes and omits some of them. The sample lists some 97,000 clones; more than 65% were seen once. Time point defined: blood 4 weeks post-SBRT, at nephrectomy. Treatment reported: 15 Gy SBRT to primary tumor, nephrectomy 4 weeks later. Nephrectomy followed 15 Gy stereotactic body radiation by 4 weeks. This renal cell carcinoma was of the clear cell type. As concerns this clone: Its target is unknown.

The rearrangement links TRBV4-1 to TRBJ2-7; unclear D gene. The material sequenced was blood, taken from a patient whose treatment included radiotherapy and nephrectomy. The clonotype was recovered from a man aged 55 to 70 with renal cell carcinoma. CDR3 sequence: CASSQDRGSWEQYF. CDR3 DNA sequence: TGCGCCAGCAGCCAAGATCGCGGCTCTTGGGAGCAGTACTTC.